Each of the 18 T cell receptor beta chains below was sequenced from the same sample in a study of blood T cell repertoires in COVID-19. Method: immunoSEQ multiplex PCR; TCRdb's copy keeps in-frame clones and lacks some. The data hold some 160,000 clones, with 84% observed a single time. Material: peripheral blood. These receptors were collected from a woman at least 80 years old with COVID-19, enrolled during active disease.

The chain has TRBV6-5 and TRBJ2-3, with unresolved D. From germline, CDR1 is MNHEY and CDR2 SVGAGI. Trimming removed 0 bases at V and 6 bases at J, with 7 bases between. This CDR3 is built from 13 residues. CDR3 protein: CASSYSRLDTQYF. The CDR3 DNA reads TGTGCCAGCAGTTACTCCCGTTTGGATACGCAGTATTTT.

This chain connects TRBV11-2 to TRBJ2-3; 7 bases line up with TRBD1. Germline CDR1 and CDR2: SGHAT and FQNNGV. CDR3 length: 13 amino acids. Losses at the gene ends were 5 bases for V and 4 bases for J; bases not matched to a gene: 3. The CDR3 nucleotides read TGTGCCAGCAGCCAAGACAGGGCAGATACGCAGTATTTT. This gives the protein CASSQDRADTQYF. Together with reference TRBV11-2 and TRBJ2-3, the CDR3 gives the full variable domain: EAGVAQSPRYKIIEKRQSVAFWCNPISGHATLYWYQQILGQGPKLLIQFQNNGVVDDSQLPKDRFSAERLKGVDSTLKIQPAKLEDSAVYLCASSQDRADTQYFGPGTRLTVL.

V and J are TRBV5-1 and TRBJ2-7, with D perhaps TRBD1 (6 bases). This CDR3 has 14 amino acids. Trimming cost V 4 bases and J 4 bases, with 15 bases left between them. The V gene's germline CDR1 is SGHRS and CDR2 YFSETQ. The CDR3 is CASSLDTRGYEQYF. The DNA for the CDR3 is TGCGCCAGCAGCCTGGACACCAGGGGTTACGAGCAGTACTTC.

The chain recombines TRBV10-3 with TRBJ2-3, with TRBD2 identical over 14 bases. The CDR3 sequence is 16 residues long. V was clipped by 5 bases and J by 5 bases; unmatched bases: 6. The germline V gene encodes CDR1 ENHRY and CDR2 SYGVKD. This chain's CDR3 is CAISKTSGGARDTQYF. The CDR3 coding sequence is TGTGCCATCAGTAAGACTAGCGGGGGGGCCCGAGATACGCAGTATTTT.

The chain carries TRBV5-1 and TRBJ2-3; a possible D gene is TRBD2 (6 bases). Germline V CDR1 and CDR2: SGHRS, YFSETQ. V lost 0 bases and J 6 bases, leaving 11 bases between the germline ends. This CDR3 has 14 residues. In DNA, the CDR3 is TGCGCCAGCAGCTTGGCGGCGGGGTGGGATACGCAGTATTTT. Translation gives CASSLAAGWDTQYF.

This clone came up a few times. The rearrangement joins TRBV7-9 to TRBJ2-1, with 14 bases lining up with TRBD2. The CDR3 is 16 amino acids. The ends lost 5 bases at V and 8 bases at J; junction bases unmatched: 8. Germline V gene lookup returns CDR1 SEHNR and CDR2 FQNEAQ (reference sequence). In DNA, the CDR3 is TGTGCCAGCAGCACCTCGGGACTAGCGGGGGTCCATGAGCAGTTCTTC. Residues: CASSTSGLAGVHEQFF.

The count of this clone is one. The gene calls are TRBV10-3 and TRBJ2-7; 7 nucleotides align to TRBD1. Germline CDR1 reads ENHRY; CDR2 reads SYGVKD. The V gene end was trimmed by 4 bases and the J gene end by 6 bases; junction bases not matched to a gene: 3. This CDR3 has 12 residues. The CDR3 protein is CAISATGSEQYF. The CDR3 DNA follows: TGTGCCATCAGTGCGACAGGGTCCGAGCAGTACTTC.

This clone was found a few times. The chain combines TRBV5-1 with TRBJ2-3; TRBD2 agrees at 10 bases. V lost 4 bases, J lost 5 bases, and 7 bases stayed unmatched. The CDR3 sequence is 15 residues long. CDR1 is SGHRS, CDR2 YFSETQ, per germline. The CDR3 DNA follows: TGCGCCAGCAGCCTACTAGCGGGGTCCGGAGATACGCAGTATTTT. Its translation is CASSLLAGSGDTQYF.

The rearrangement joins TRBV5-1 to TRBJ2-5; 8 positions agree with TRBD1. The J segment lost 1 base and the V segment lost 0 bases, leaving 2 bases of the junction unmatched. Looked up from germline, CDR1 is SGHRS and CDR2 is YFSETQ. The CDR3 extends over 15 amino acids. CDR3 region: CASSLEGQAQETQYF. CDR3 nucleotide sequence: TGCGCCAGCAGCTTGGAGGGACAGGCCCAAGAGACCCAGTACTTC.

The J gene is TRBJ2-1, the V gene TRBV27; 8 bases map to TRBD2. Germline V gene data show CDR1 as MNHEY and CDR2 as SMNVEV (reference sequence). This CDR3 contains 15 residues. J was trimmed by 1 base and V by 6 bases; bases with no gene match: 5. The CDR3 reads CASRLTSGSYNEQFF. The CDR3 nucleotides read TGTGCCAGCAGACTAACTAGCGGTTCCTACAATGAGCAGTTCTTC.

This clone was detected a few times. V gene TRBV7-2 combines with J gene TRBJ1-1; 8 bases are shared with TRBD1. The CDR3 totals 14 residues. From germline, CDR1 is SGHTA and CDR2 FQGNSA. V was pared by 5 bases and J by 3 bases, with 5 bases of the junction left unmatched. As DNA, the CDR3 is TGTGCCAGCAGCCAGGGGGCTTATTACACTGAAGCTTTCTTT. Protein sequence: CASSQGAYYTEAFF.

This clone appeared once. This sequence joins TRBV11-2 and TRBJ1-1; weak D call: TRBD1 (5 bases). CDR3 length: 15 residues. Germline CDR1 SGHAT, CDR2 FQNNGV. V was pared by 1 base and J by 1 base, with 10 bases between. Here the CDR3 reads CASSLGGGANTEAFF. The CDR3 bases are TGTGCCAGCAGCTTAGGGGGAGGGGCGAACACTGAAGCTTTCTTT.

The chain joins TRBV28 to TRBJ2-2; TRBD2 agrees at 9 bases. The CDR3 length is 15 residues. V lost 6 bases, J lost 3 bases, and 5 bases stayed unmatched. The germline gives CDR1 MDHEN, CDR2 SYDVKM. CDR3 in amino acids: CASRPGLAYTGELFF. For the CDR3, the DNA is TGTGCCAGCAGGCCGGGACTAGCTTACACCGGGGAGCTGTTTTTT.

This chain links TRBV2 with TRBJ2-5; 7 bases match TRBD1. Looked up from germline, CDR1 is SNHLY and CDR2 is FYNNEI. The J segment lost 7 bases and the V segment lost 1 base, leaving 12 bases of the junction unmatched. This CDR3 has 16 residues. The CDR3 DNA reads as TGTGCCAGCAGTGAAGTTGGACAGGCCAACCGGGGGACCCAGTACTTC. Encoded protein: CASSEVGQANRGTQYF.

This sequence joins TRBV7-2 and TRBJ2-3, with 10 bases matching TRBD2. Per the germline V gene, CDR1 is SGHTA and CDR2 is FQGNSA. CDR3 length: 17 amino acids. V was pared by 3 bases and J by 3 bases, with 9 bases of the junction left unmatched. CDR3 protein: CASSFRGAGGKTDTQYF. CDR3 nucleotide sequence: TGTGCCAGCAGCTTCCGGGGAGCGGGGGGGAAAACAGATACGCAGTATTTT.

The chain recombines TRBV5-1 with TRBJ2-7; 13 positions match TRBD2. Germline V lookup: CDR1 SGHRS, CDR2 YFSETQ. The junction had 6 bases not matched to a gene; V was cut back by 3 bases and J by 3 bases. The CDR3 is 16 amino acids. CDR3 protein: CASSSGTSGIGYEQYF. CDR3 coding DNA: TGCGCCAGCAGCTCCGGGACTAGCGGGATAGGCTACGAGCAGTACTTC.

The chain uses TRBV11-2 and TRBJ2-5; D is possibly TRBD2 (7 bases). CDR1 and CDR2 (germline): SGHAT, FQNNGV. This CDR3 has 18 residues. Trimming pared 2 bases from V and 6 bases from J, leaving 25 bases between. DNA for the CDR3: TGTGCCAGCAGCTTAAGGGGGGGGCCCGATCGGGCCGGTCAGACCCAGTACTTC. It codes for CASSLRGGPDRAGQTQYF.

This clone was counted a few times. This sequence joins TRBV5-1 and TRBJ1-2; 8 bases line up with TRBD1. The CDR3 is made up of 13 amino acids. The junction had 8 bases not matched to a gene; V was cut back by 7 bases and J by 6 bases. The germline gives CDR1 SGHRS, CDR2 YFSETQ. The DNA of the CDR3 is TGCGCCAGCCGATCACAGGGGGTAGATGGCTACACCTTC. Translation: CASRSQGVDGYTF.